This T cell receptor (beta chain) derives from a study of blood T cell repertoires in COVID-19. There are 14 residues in the CDR3. V gave up 1 base and J gave up 1 base, with 10 bases separating them. Germline V gene sequence: CDR1 GTSNPN, CDR2 SVGIG (reference sequence). Repertoires were generated with immunoSEQ multiplex PCR, while TCRdb's copy carries only in-frame clones and drops some. In the table there are some 390,000 clones, about 87% of which are singletons. The receptor's source is a human donor in a cohort sampled during active COVID-19. The chain couples TRBV30 to TRBJ2-5, with D maybe TRBD2 (5 bases). Sequencing was carried out using peripheral blood. The CDR3 DNA reads TGTGCCTGGAGTGCCGATAGCGTCCAAGAGACCCAGTACTTC. Protein product: CAWSADSVQETQYF.